This TCR beta chain was identified in a study of blood T cell repertoires in COVID-19. The CDR3 sequence is 12 residues long. Trimming removed 1 base from V and 2 bases from J, with 6 bases in between. In germline, CDR1 is GTSNPN, CDR2 SVGIG (reference sequence). The method was immunoSEQ multiplex PCR; TCRdb's version includes in-frame clones alone and lacks a portion of them. The sample includes just over 300,000 clones, around 84% of them seen just once. V gene TRBV30 combines with J gene TRBJ2-7; D is ambiguous. The source is a man aged 25 to 40 who had recovered from COVID-19. Sequencing was done on a sample of PBMCs or T cells enriched from blood (not recorded which). The CDR3 DNA reads as TGTGCCTGGAGTGACAGAACCTACGAGCAGTACTTC. The encoded protein is CAWSDRTYEQYF.